One T cell receptor beta chain is described in this entry. Its matching antigen is unknown. The sample belongs to a study of CD8 T cells in Susac syndrome. Trimming removed 1 base at V and 0 bases at J, with 12 bases between. This CDR3 contains 16 residues. From germline, CDR1 is LNHNV and CDR2 YYDKDF (reference sequence). Points from the study as a whole: In Susac syndrome, CD8+ expansion was highest in TEMRA and active disease.

With random hexamers, roughly 0.45 to 1 ug RNA was reverse transcribed. An immunoSEQ multiplex PCR generated amplified TCR beta CDR3 products spanning 54 Vbeta and 13 Jbeta. TCRdb called the immunoSEQ multiplex PCR reads again in MiXCR, with one record for every CDR3 protein. The sample records roughly 89,000 distinct CDR3 sequences, roughly 96% being singletons. Sequencing used CD8+ T cells from PBMCs. The chain links TRBV15 to TRBJ1-1; no clear D. The sequence was collected from a human donor with Susac syndrome. The CDR3 sequence: CATSRAWHEVNTEAFF. In DNA form, the CDR3 reads TGTGCCACCAGCAGAGCCTGGCACGAAGTGAACACTGAAGCTTTCTTT.